The 23 T cell receptor beta chains in this list originate from one sample, sequenced in a study of memory B cells and T cells in multiple sclerosis. For these TCRs, the target antigens are not known. After stimulus-free culture, autoproliferating CFSE-dim and non-proliferating CFSE-high T cells were sequenced separately. Pooled replicate wells came from approximately 5x10^7 CFSE-labeled PBMCs cultured around seven days without stimulus. TCRdb's table, derived via immunoSEQ multiplex PCR, lists solely in-frame clones and lacks some. The data contain about 32,000 clones, 86% of them singletons. Sequenced input: PBMCs from blood kept in culture. The source of these receptors is a human donor with multiple sclerosis.

The chain links TRBV5-1 to TRBJ1-1; no firm D call. This CDR3 region has 14 residues. Trimming stripped 4 bases from V and 5 bases from J, with 15 bases between. Germline V gene data show CDR1 as SGHRS and CDR2 as YFSETQ. The CDR3: CASSIDSIWTEAFF. CDR3 DNA: TGCGCCAGCAGCATCGATTCGATTTGGACTGAAGCTTTCTTT.

This chain uses TRBV10-3 with TRBJ1-2, with 9 bases that match TRBD1. Germline trimming cut 3 bases from V and 10 bases from J; bases unmatched to any gene: 9. The germline CDR1 and CDR2 sequences are ENHRY and SYGVKD. This CDR3 region has 14 residues. CDR3 sequence reads: CAISDPGQGSSYTF. The DNA of the CDR3 is TGTGCCATCAGTGATCCGGGACAGGGATCGTCCTACACCTTC.

The chain combines TRBV21-1 with TRBJ1-1. TRBV21-1 is a listed pseudogene. The CDR3 contains 14 residues. CDR3 DNA: TGTGCCAGCAGCATAGTAAAGGGATACACTGAAGCTTTCTTT. Protein product: CASSIVKGYTEAFF.

This rearrangement joins TRBV7-3 to TRBJ2-3; tentatively, D is TRBD2 (6 bases). CDR3 length equals 14 residues. V lost 2 bases to trimming and J lost 4 bases, with 10 bases between them. CDR1 is SGHTA, CDR2 FQGTGA, per germline. The CDR3 DNA is TGTGCCAGCAGCTTAGTGGGGGAGGCAGATACGCAGTATTTT. It is translated as CASSLVGEADTQYF.

The count of this clone is one. CDR3 DNA sequence: TGTGCCAGCAGTTCACCAGGGACTAGCGATCACTACGAGCAGTACTTC. It yields the protein CASSSPGTSDHYEQYF. The gene calls are TRBV28 and TRBJ2-7, with 10 bases identical to TRBD2. Germline assignment: CDR1 MDHEN and CDR2 SYDVKM. The CDR3 runs to 16 residues. Losses at the gene ends were 4 bases for V and 3 bases for J; bases not matched to a gene: 9.

The chain employs TRBV7-2 and TRBJ2-7; D perhaps matches TRBD2 (5 bases). The germline V gene encodes CDR1 SGHTA and CDR2 FQGNSA. With 1 base removed from V and 5 bases from J, the gap between germline ends came to 12 bases. The CDR3 runs 14 residues. The CDR3 reads CASSLVGRRNEQYF. DNA for the CDR3: TGTGCCAGCAGCTTAGTTGGCAGGAGGAACGAGCAGTACTTC.

This chain joins TRBV12-5 and TRBJ2-3, with 9 bases aligning to TRBD2. CDR1 is LGHNT, CDR2 FRNRAP, per germline. The CDR3 is 16 amino acids. Unmatched junction bases numbered 6, after V lost 3 bases and J lost 2 bases. CDR3 in DNA: TGTGCTAGTGGTTTTTTAGCGGGAGATTTCACAGATACGCAGTATTTT. Translating it yields CASGFLAGDFTDTQYF.

This chain joins TRBV9 and TRBJ2-7; 7 bases fit TRBD1. Losses at the gene ends were 3 bases for V and 2 bases for J; bases not matched to a gene: 8. Per the germline V gene, CDR1 is SGDLS and CDR2 is YYNGEE. The CDR3 contains 15 residues. The CDR3 spells CASSAGQTQTYEQYF. CDR3 in DNA: TGTGCCAGCAGCGCGGGACAGACCCAAACCTACGAGCAGTACTTC.

This chain joins TRBV6-5 and TRBJ1-6; tentative D call: TRBD1 (5 bases). The V end lost 2 bases, the J end lost 5 bases, and 13 bases lay between the germline ends. There are 16 residues in the CDR3. Looked up from germline, CDR1 is MNHEY and CDR2 is SVGAGI. CDR3 sequence reads: CASSYQQGRNNSPLHF. Written as DNA, the CDR3 is TGTGCCAGCAGTTACCAGCAGGGTCGGAATAATTCACCCCTCCACTTT.

This chain links TRBV5-1 with TRBJ2-1, with D possibly being TRBD1 or TRBD2 (5 bases each). V was pared by 0 bases and J by 3 bases, with 25 bases between. The CDR3 contains 20 residues. Germline V CDR1 and CDR2: SGHRS, YFSETQ. The CDR3 reads CASSLVLRGAGLHIYNEQFF. The CDR3 DNA reads as TGCGCCAGCAGCTTGGTTTTAAGGGGAGCCGGTCTACATATCTACAATGAGCAGTTCTTC.

The chain combines TRBV2 with TRBJ2-3; 8 bases are shared with TRBD1. The CDR3 totals 14 residues. Germline values: CDR1 SNHLY, CDR2 FYNNEI. V shed 7 bases and J 6 bases; nucleotides not matched to a gene: 9. CDR3 protein: CASNGQGHKDTQYF. Here the CDR3 DNA reads TGTGCCAGCAACGGACAGGGTCATAAGGATACGCAGTATTTT. The full variable domain, its missing parts supplied by reference TRBV2 and TRBJ2-3, is EPEVTQTPSHQVTQMGQEVILRCVPISNHLYFYWYRQILGQKVEFLVSFYNNEISEKSEIFDDQFSVERPDGSNFTLKIRSTKLEDSAMYFCASNGQGHKDTQYFGPGTRLTVL.

The chain joins TRBV5-1 to TRBJ1-3, with D uncertain. This CDR3 region has 16 residues. V lost 0 bases and J 0 bases, leaving 10 bases between the germline ends. CDR1 and CDR2 from the germline V gene are SGHRS and YFSETQ. The CDR3 nucleotides read TGCGCCAGCAGCTTGGAAGTCTTTCTCTCTGGAAACACCATATATTTT. Translated, it gives CASSLEVFLSGNTIYF.

The chain couples TRBV19 to TRBJ2-2; D call uncertain. The CDR3 sequence is 15 residues long. V was shortened by 5 bases and J by 7 bases, with 17 bases between the two germline ends. Per the germline V gene, CDR1 is LNHDA and CDR2 is SQIVND (reference sequence). CDR3 residues: CASSSGPFGGGELFF. Here the CDR3 DNA reads TGTGCCAGTAGTTCTGGACCGTTCGGCGGCGGGGAGCTGTTTTTT. Full variable domain (rest looked up from reference TRBV19 and TRBJ2-2): DGGITQSPKYLFRKEGQNVTLSCEQNLNHDAMYWYRQDPGQGLRLIYYSQIVNDFQKGDIAEGYSVSREKKESFPLTVTSAQKNPTAFYLCASSSGPFGGGELFFGEGSRLTVL.

V usage is TRBV2 and J usage is TRBJ2-1; TRBD2 matches at 12 bases. J was trimmed by 2 bases and V by 7 bases; bases with no gene match: 3. The CDR3 spans 15 residues. Germline V lookup: CDR1 SNHLY, CDR2 FYNNEI. The CDR3 sequence is CASNGLAGTYNEQFF. The DNA for the CDR3 is TGTGCCAGCAATGGACTAGCGGGAACCTACAATGAGCAGTTCTTC.

The chain combines TRBV7-2 with TRBJ2-3; D is uncertain. Between the trimmed V and J ends, which lost 6 bases and 5 bases, there was a span of 9 bases. This CDR3 comprises 12 residues. CDR1 is SGHTA, CDR2 FQGNSA, per germline. CDR3 DNA: TGTGCCAGCAGGGTATTCGGAGATACGCAGTATTTT. Translation gives CASRVFGDTQYF.

This clone was seen once. The J gene is TRBJ1-1, the V gene TRBV5-4, with D perhaps matching TRBD1 (5 bases). CDR1 is SGHNT, CDR2 YYREEE, per germline (reference sequence). This CDR3 spans 17 amino acids. The ends were cut back, 2 bases at V and 2 bases at J, with 19 bases in the middle. CDR3 nucleotides: TGTGCCAGCAGCTTCTTCGCAGGGAGGTACTATAACACTGAAGCTTTCTTT. Amino acids: CASSFFAGRYYNTEAFF.

The V gene is TRBV27, the J gene TRBJ2-3; D gene ambiguous. V shed 2 bases and J shed 3 bases, with 18 bases lying between them. This CDR3 is built from 17 residues. Germline V CDR1 and CDR2: MNHEY, SMNVEV (reference sequence). The CDR3 sequence: CASSLQSLVRSTDTQYF. The DNA of the CDR3 is TGTGCCAGCAGTTTACAAAGCCTAGTTCGGAGTACAGATACGCAGTATTTT.

The V gene is TRBV4-2, the J gene TRBJ2-4; 7 bases fit TRBD1. The CDR3 has 15 amino acids. Germline V gives CDR1 LGHNA, CDR2 YNFKEQ. Trimming took 5 bases from V and 5 from J; bases not matched to a gene: 9. CDR3 DNA sequence: TGTGCCAGCAGCGACCAGGGACAGCAAGAAAACATTCAGTACTTC. Translation: CASSDQGQQENIQYF.

J is TRBJ1-2 and V is TRBV2; TRBD1 agrees at 8 bases. V lost 6 bases, J lost 8 bases, and 2 bases stayed unmatched. The germline V gene encodes CDR1 SNHLY and CDR2 FYNNEI. This CDR3 is 11 amino acids long. CDR3 sequence: CASRDRVGYTF. DNA for the CDR3: TGTGCCAGCAGGGACAGGGTGGGCTACACCTTC.

The V and J genes are TRBV5-1 and TRBJ2-7; 9 bases are a match to TRBD1. With 4 bases clipped from V and 0 bases from J, the junction kept 17 bases outside the gene matches. The CDR3 is made up of 19 amino acids. CDR1 is SGHRS and CDR2 is YFSETQ in the germline V gene. The CDR3 DNA reads TGCGCCAGCAGCCCACAACCCGGGACAGGGTTCCAAATCTCCTACGAGCAGTACTTC. Protein product: CASSPQPGTGFQISYEQYF.

V gene TRBV5-4 combines with J gene TRBJ1-1; TRBD1 matches at 9 bases. From germline, CDR1 is SGHNT and CDR2 YYREEE (reference sequence). This CDR3 has 15 amino acids. The V segment lost 2 bases and the J segment 4 bases; nucleotides outside the gene matches: 6. The CDR3 sequence is CASSFPGQGTTEAFF. The CDR3 region has the DNA TGTGCCAGCAGCTTTCCCGGACAGGGGACCACTGAAGCTTTCTTT.

V usage is TRBV5-4 and J usage is TRBJ2-5; 11 nucleotides match TRBD2. The DNA end lines up better with TRBJ2-7; the J call may be wrong. CDR1 and CDR2 from the germline V gene are SGHNT and YYREEE (reference sequence). There are 14 residues in the CDR3. This chain's CDR3 is CASSLSLAGGEQYF. DNA of the CDR3: TGTGCCAGCAGCTTGAGTCTAGCGGGAGGCGAGCAGTACTTC.

The genes are TRBV5-1 and TRBJ2-7; 10 bases match TRBD2. Losses at the gene ends were 0 bases for V and 2 bases for J; bases not matched to a gene: 5. This CDR3 contains 16 residues. Per germline, CDR1 SGHRS and CDR2 YFSETQ. In DNA, the CDR3 is TGCGCCAGCAGCTTGGCTAGCGGGAGTACAACCTACGAGCAGTACTTC. As protein: CASSLASGSTTYEQYF.